This passage covers 15 T cell receptor beta chains from one sample sequenced in a study of T cell responses to AZD1222 COVID-19 vaccine. Some clones are missing from TCRdb's copy, which holds only in-frame ones; the method was immunoSEQ multiplex PCR. The sample consists of 140,000 to 150,000 clones, around 90% of them appearing once. The sequencing here drew on peripheral blood, taken 28 days after the second dose of the MenACWY control vaccine. All receptors derive from an adult who received the MenACWY meningococcal vaccine as a control.

This rearrangement joins TRBV24-1 to TRBJ2-3; D remains unclear. There are 13 residues in the CDR3. Germline CDR1 reads KGHDR; CDR2 reads SFDVKD. The V and J ends lost 5 bases and 3 bases respectively, with 8 bases between them. CDR3: CATSGYGTDTQYF. The CDR3 DNA is TGTGCCACCAGTGGATATGGAACAGATACGCAGTATTTT.

This clone was detected once. The V and J genes are TRBV6-5 and TRBJ1-1; TRBD1 matches 11 bases. J lost 0 bases, V lost 4 bases, and 4 bases had no gene match. The CDR3 totals 16 residues. From germline, CDR1 is MNHEY and CDR2 SVGAGI. The CDR3 coding sequence is TGTGCCAGCAGTTCCCGGACAGGGGGCATGAACACTGAAGCTTTCTTT. Protein sequence: CASSSRTGGMNTEAFF.

The V and J genes are TRBV9 and TRBJ1-6, with no clear D. The ends were cut back, 1 base at V and 9 bases at J, with 8 bases in the middle. The CDR3 is 13 amino acids. The V gene's germline CDR1 is SGDLS and CDR2 YYNGEE. As DNA, the CDR3 is TGTGCCAGCAGCGTAAGAAGTATTTCACCCCTCCACTTT. Translating it yields CASSVRSISPLHF.

The rearrangement joins TRBV5-4 to TRBJ2-5; possibly TRBD1 for D (5 bases). Between the trimmed V and J ends, which lost 5 bases and 5 bases, there was a span of 13 bases. This CDR3 comprises 13 residues. Germline V lookup: CDR1 SGHNT, CDR2 YYREEE (reference sequence). The CDR3 is CASRPDSGETQYF. DNA for the CDR3: TGTGCCAGCAGGCCTGACAGTGGGGAGACCCAGTACTTC.

The chain carries TRBV27 and TRBJ2-7, with 7 bases that match TRBD2. This CDR3 region has 14 residues. Germline CDR1 and CDR2: MNHEY and SMNVEV (reference sequence). V gave up 6 bases and J gave up 0 bases; unmatched junction bases: 5. The CDR3 here is CASSSAGTSYEQYF. Here the CDR3 DNA reads TGTGCCAGCAGCTCAGCGGGAACCTCCTACGAGCAGTACTTC.

This chain uses TRBV5-1 with TRBJ2-3, with 8 positions matching TRBD1. The length of the CDR3 is 18 residues. Per germline, CDR1 SGHRS and CDR2 YFSETQ. The V segment lost 1 base and the J segment 2 bases; nucleotides outside the gene matches: 12. CDR3 region: CASSLKQGELEFTDTQYF. Written as DNA, the CDR3 is TGCGCCAGCAGCTTGAAACAGGGGGAGTTGGAGTTCACAGATACGCAGTATTTT.

The rearrangement links TRBV7-2 to TRBJ1-5, with D possibly TRBD1 on 6 matching bases. V lost 5 bases to trimming and J lost 2 bases, with 13 bases between them. The CDR3 has 15 residues. Per germline, CDR1 SGHTA and CDR2 FQGNSA. CDR3 nucleotides: TGTGCCAGCAGCCCCAGGGGAGGGGGCAATCAGCCCCAGCATTTT. The encoded protein is CASSPRGGGNQPQHF.

The chain employs TRBV9 and TRBJ1-2, with a tentative D call TRBD1 (5 bases). The V gene's germline CDR1 is SGDLS and CDR2 YYNGEE. The V end was cut by 4 bases, the J end by 2 bases, with 12 bases between. This CDR3 region has 14 residues. The CDR3 bases are TGTGCCAGCAGCTTAAGTGGGGGAAACTATGGCTACACCTTC. Translating it yields CASSLSGGNYGYTF. Filled out from reference TRBV9 and TRBJ1-2, the complete variable domain reads DSGVTQTPKHLITATGQRVTLRCSPRSGDLSVYWYQQSLDQGLQFLIQYYNGEERAKGNILERFSAQQFPDLHSELNLSSLELGDSALYFCASSLSGGNYGYTFGSGTRLTVV.

The chain couples TRBV7-2 to TRBJ1-5; 7 positions agree with TRBD1. The CDR3 has 16 residues. The junction had 6 bases not matched to a gene; V was cut back by 3 bases and J by 1 base. CDR1 SGHTA and CDR2 FQGNSA come from the germline V gene. The CDR3 DNA reads TGTGCCAGCAGCTTGACAGGGAGAGAAAGCAATCAGCCCCAGCATTTT. The encoded protein is CASSLTGRESNQPQHF.

In DNA form, the CDR3 reads TGTGCCAGCAGCTTGTCGGACAGGGGATATGGCTACACCTTC. This translates into CASSLSDRGYGYTF. This chain connects TRBV7-9 to TRBJ1-2; 9 nucleotides agree with TRBD1. The CDR3 has 14 residues. In germline, CDR1 is SEHNR, CDR2 FQNEAQ (reference sequence). V lost 3 bases and J lost 5; bases outside the gene matches: 4.

This clone was counted once. This chain links TRBV24-1 with TRBJ2-7; 11 bases fit TRBD1. Germline assignment: CDR1 KGHDR and CDR2 SFDVKD. The CDR3 is made up of 14 amino acids. With V trimmed by 3 bases and J by 7 bases, 4 bases remained unmatched. Here the CDR3 reads CATSDGTGGREQYF. CDR3 nucleotides: TGTGCCACCAGTGATGGGACAGGGGGGAGAGAGCAGTACTTC.

This clone was seen only once. The genes are TRBV13 and TRBJ2-7; 10 nucleotides line up with TRBD2. Losses at the gene ends were 5 bases for V and 2 bases for J; bases not matched to a gene: 9. The CDR3 contains 16 residues. CDR1 and CDR2 from the germline V gene are PRHDT and FYEKMQ (reference sequence). CDR3 sequence reads: CASSPASGRNTYEQYF. CDR3 bases: TGTGCCAGCAGCCCGGCTAGCGGGAGAAACACCTACGAGCAGTACTTC. Full variable domain (outside the CDR3, taken from reference TRBV13 and TRBJ2-7): AAGVIQSPRHLIKEKRETATLKCYPIPRHDTVYWYQQGPGQDPQFLISFYEKMQSDKGSIPDRFSAQQFSDYHSELNMSSLELGDSALYFCASSPASGRNTYEQYFGPGTRLTVT.

The rearrangement links TRBV15 to TRBJ2-4, with TRBD1 matching over 8 bases. The germline V gene encodes CDR1 LNHNV and CDR2 YYDKDF (reference sequence). V trimming: 1 base; J trimming: 3 bases; junction bases outside the gene matches: 8. The CDR3 runs 17 residues. The CDR3 DNA is TGTGCCACCAGCAGAGTGTGGCAGGGGGCCGACAAAAACATTCAGTACTTC. Its translation is CATSRVWQGADKNIQYF.

This clone was counted only a few times. The chain is built from TRBV30 and TRBJ1-5; the D gene is possibly TRBD1 (5 bases). V lost 3 bases, J lost 5 bases, and 20 bases lay in between. The germline V gene has CDR1 GTSNPN and CDR2 SVGIG (reference sequence). This CDR3 region has 16 residues. The CDR3 DNA reads as TGTGCCTGGAGCCGTAAGCGGGGGTCTGGGGATCAGCCCCAGCATTTT. Amino acid sequence: CAWSRKRGSGDQPQHF.

The J gene is TRBJ2-1, the V gene TRBV28; 15 bases line up with TRBD2. In germline, CDR1 is MDHEN, CDR2 SYDVKM. The CDR3 consists of 16 residues. Trimming at V came to 4 bases and at J to 5 bases, leaving 3 bases not matched to a gene. The CDR3 sequence: CASSSRTSGRDNEQFF. As DNA, the CDR3 is TGTGCCAGCAGTTCCCGGACTAGCGGGAGGGACAATGAGCAGTTCTTC.